This T cell receptor (beta chain) was identified in a study of OX40 agonist ivuxolimab in advanced cancers. The method was immunoSEQ multiplex PCR; TCRdb's version includes in-frame clones alone and lacks a portion of them. The sample includes fewer than 40,000 clones, roughly nine tenths of them seen just once. The CDR3 has 13 residues. Germline V gene sequence: CDR1 SNHLY, CDR2 FYNNEI. Trimming took off 3 bases at V and 7 bases at J, with 12 bases between the two ends. The J gene is TRBJ1-1, the V gene TRBV2; D uncertain. The starting material was CD4+ or CD8+ T cells sorted from blood, obtained in a trial of the OX40 agonist ivuxolimab. This clonotype originated in an adult with an advanced solid tumor such as melanoma, head and neck, liver or kidney cancer. The CDR3 DNA sequence: TGTGCCAGCAGTGACGGGCAGGCGATTGAAGCTTTCTTT. Its protein product is CASSDGQAIEAFF.